Reported below is one T cell receptor (beta chain). Following RNA extraction, reverse transcription yielded cDNA that acted as the sequencing template. Clones were read by immunoSEQ multiplex PCR, and TCRdb kept only the in-frame ones, dropping some. The table records about 150,000 clones, 45% to 60% of them present only once. This entry comes from a study of CD8+ T cells in alopecia areata. Trimming shortened V by 0 bases and J by 4 bases, and 15 bases separated the two germline ends. The CDR3 runs to 16 residues. From germline, CDR1 is SGHDN and CDR2 FVKESK. This chain connects TRBV14 to TRBJ1-2; D remains unclear. Sequenced sample: CD4+ T cells sorted from blood. This receptor was identified in a human donor with alopecia areata. CDR3 sequence: CASSQDLGFVSYGYTF. Here the CDR3 DNA reads TGTGCCAGCAGCCAAGATCTAGGATTTGTTAGCTATGGCTACACCTTC. Together with reference TRBV14 and TRBJ1-2, the CDR3 gives the full variable domain: EAGVTQFPSHSVIEKGQTVTLRCDPISGHDNLYWYRRVMGKEIKFLLHFVKESKQDESGMPNNRFLAERTGGTYSTLKVQPAELEDSGVYFCASSQDLGFVSYGYTFGSGTRLTVV.